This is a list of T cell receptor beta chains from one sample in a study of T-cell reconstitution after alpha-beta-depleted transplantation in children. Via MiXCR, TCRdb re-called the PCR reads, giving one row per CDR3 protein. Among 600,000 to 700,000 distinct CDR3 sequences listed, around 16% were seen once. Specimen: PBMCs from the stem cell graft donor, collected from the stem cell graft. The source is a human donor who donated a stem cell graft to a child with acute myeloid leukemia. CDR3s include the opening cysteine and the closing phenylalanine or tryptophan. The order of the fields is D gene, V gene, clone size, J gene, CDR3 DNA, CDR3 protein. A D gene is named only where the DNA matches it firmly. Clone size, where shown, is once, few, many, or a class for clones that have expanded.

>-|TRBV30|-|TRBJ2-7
TGTGCCTGGAATACAGCCACCTACGAGCAGTACTTC
CAWNTATYEQYF
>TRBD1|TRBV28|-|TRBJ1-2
TGTGCCAGCAGACCGGGGACAGGCCGCTATGGCTACACCTTC
CASRPGTGRYGYTF
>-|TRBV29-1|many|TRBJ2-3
TGCAGCGTTGAAAGACAGGTCGGCACAGATACGCAGTATTTT
CSVERQVGTDTQYF
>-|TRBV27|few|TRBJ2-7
TGTGCCAGCAGGCCAAATTCCGGGGCCCTCTACGAGCAGTACTTC
CASRPNSGALYEQYF
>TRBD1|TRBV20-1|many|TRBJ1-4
TGCAGTGCCCCTGGGACAGTTAATAATGAAAAACTGTTTTTT
CSAPGTVNNEKLFF
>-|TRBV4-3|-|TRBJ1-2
TGCGCCAGCAGCCAAGACGGGGGGAGGGGCTATGGCTACACCTTC
CASSQDGGRGYGYTF
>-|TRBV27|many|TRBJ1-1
TGTGCCAGCAGCCCACCCCGGCCTGGGGGGAACACTGAAGCTTTCTTT
CASSPPRPGGNTEAFF
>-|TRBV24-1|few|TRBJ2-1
TGTGCCACCAGCCCCTTAGAGTACAATGAGCAGTTCTTC
CATSPLEYNEQFF
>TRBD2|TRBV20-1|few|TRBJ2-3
TGCAGTGCTCGTAGCGGGGTTAGCACAGATACGCAGTATTTT
CSARSGVSTDTQYF
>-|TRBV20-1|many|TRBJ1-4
TGCAGTGCTAGAGATTTCGCGAGGGCAACTAATGAAAAACTGTTTTTT
CSARDFARATNEKLFF
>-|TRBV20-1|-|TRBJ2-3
TGCAGTGCTAGAGTACACTCGGGGGTTGCAGATACGCAGTATTTT
CSARVHSGVADTQYF
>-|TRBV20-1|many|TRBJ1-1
TGCAGTGCTAGAGTCCCAGACGACCATGAAGCTTTCTTT
CSARVPDDHEAFF
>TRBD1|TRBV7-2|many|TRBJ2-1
TGTGCCAGCAGTACCGGGACAGGTAACAATGAGCAGTTCTTC
CASSTGTGNNEQFF
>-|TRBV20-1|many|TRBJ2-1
TGCAGTGCTTACGGTCTGCACAATGAGCAGTTCTTC
CSAYGLHNEQFF